A selection of T cell receptor beta chains follows, all from one sample in a study of control samples from healthy donors and cancer patients. TCRdb's table, derived via immunoSEQ multiplex PCR, lists solely in-frame clones and lacks some. In the table there are over 150,000 clones, around nine tenths of which are singletons. Sequenced: blood. These receptors originate from a man between 25 and 39 years old in good health. CDR3s include the opening cysteine and the closing phenylalanine or tryptophan. A D gene is named only where the DNA matches it firmly. Clone size appears in some rows only: once, few, many, or a class for an expanded clone.

D gene: -
V gene: TRBV5-1
clone size: -
CDR3 length: 14
J gene: TRBJ1-2
CDR3 protein: CASSLIGKNYGYTF
CDR3 DNA: TGCGCCAGCAGCTTGATCGGGAAGAACTATGGCTACACCTTC

D gene: -
V gene: TRBV14
clone size: -
CDR3 length: 16
J gene: TRBJ1-4
CDR3 protein: CASSQDGQGTNEKLFF
CDR3 DNA: TGTGCCAGCAGCCAAGATGGGCAGGGGACTAATGAAAAACTGTTTTTT

D gene: -
V gene: TRBV2
clone size: -
CDR3 length: 13
J gene: TRBJ2-1
CDR3 protein: CASGGGYYNEQFF
CDR3 DNA: TGTGCCAGCGGGGGCGGGTACTACAATGAGCAGTTCTTC

D gene: -
V gene: TRBV30
clone size: once
CDR3 length: 15
J gene: TRBJ1-5
CDR3 protein: CAWSVPYGGPQPQHF
CDR3 DNA: TGTGCCTGGAGTGTACCCTATGGGGGGCCTCAGCCCCAGCATTTT

D gene: TRBD1
V gene: TRBV3-1/TRBV3-2
clone size: -
CDR3 length: 18
J gene: TRBJ1-3
CDR3 protein: CASSPGDRLLFSGNTIYF
CDR3 DNA: TGTGCCAGCAGCCCGGGGGACAGGTTACTTTTTTCCGGAAACACCATATATTTT

D gene: TRBD2
V gene: TRBV5-1
clone size: few
CDR3 length: 16
J gene: TRBJ2-2
CDR3 protein: CASSVVAGTTVGELFF
CDR3 DNA: TGCGCCAGCAGCGTAGTAGCGGGAACCACGGTAGGGGAGCTGTTTTTT

D gene: -
V gene: TRBV14
clone size: once
CDR3 length: 16
J gene: TRBJ2-7
CDR3 protein: CASSPLSGHNSYEQYF
CDR3 DNA: TGTGCCAGCAGCCCGTTATCTGGTCATAACTCCTACGAGCAGTACTTC

D gene: -
V gene: TRBV2
clone size: -
CDR3 length: 11
J gene: TRBJ2-7
CDR3 protein: CASSEGYEQYF
CDR3 DNA: TGTGCCAGCAGTGAGGGCTACGAGCAGTACTTC

D gene: TRBD1
V gene: TRBV6-6
clone size: -
CDR3 length: 12
J gene: TRBJ1-1
CDR3 protein: CASRSTGGKAFF
CDR3 DNA: TGTGCCAGCAGAAGTACAGGGGGAAAGGCTTTCTTT

D gene: TRBD1
V gene: TRBV14
clone size: -
CDR3 length: 16
J gene: TRBJ1-1
CDR3 protein: CASSPRDRHMNTEAFF
CDR3 DNA: TGTGCCAGCAGCCCCCGGGACAGACATATGAACACTGAAGCTTTCTTT

D gene: TRBD2
V gene: TRBV20-1
clone size: -
CDR3 length: 15
J gene: TRBJ2-1
CDR3 protein: CSASAGGSSYNEQFF
CDR3 DNA: TGCAGTGCTAGTGCCGGGGGGAGTTCCTACAATGAGCAGTTCTTC

D gene: -
V gene: TRBV29-1
clone size: -
CDR3 length: 13
J gene: TRBJ1-3
CDR3 protein: CSVGLGSGNTIYF
CDR3 DNA: TGCAGCGTTGGACTAGGCTCTGGAAACACCATATATTTT

D gene: -
V gene: TRBV5-1
clone size: -
CDR3 length: 14
J gene: TRBJ2-1
CDR3 protein: CASSPGGSYNEQFF
CDR3 DNA: TGCGCCAGCAGCCCCGGGGGCTCCTACAATGAGCAGTTCTTC

D gene: TRBD1
V gene: TRBV18
clone size: -
CDR3 length: 18
J gene: TRBJ2-1
CDR3 protein: CASSPPLGTGGNYNEQFF
CDR3 DNA: TGTGCCAGCTCACCACCCCTGGGGACAGGGGGGAACTACAATGAGCAGTTCTTC